The 23 T cell receptor beta chains listed next were all sequenced from one sample in a study of OX40 agonist ivuxolimab in advanced cancers. Libraries were prepared by immunoSEQ multiplex PCR; TCRdb keeps only in-frame clonotypes and omits some of them. The top ten hold 0.25% to 0.3% of the sample, which has roughly 100,000 clones, about 92% seen once. The source material was CD4+ or CD8+ T cells sorted from blood, sampled in a trial of the OX40 agonist ivuxolimab. These receptors were obtained from an adult with an advanced solid tumor such as melanoma, head and neck, liver or kidney cancer.

V gene TRBV19 combines with J gene TRBJ1-2; D might be TRBD1 (5 bases). This CDR3 is 14 amino acids long. CDR1 and CDR2 (germline): LNHDA, SQIVND (reference sequence). V gave up 3 bases and J gave up 2 bases, with 10 bases separating them. The CDR3 loop reads CASSIRDGNYGYTF. The DNA for the CDR3 is TGTGCCAGTAGTATTCGGGACGGGAACTATGGCTACACCTTC.

V and J are TRBV5-1 and TRBJ2-3, with D possibly called TRBD1 or TRBD2 (6 bases each). V dropped 0 bases and J dropped 3 bases, with 23 bases sitting between them. This CDR3 is 19 amino acids long. CDR1 SGHRS and CDR2 YFSETQ come from the germline V gene. The CDR3 bases are TGCGCCAGCAGCTTGGCATTGGTCATCGGGGGAAGGGGGACAGATACGCAGTATTTT. Protein product: CASSLALVIGGRGTDTQYF.

The V call is TRBV30, the J call TRBJ1-1, with D possibly TRBD1 on 5 matching bases. CDR1 is GTSNPN, CDR2 SVGIG, per germline (reference sequence). The CDR3 is made up of 14 amino acids. The germline V and J ends were trimmed by 2 bases and 6 bases, with 16 bases remaining between them. CDR3 DNA sequence: TGTGCCTGGAGTTCTAGGGCCGGAGGGGCTGAAGCTTTCTTT. Encoded protein: CAWSSRAGGAEAFF.

In nucleotides, the CDR3 is TGTGCCAGCAGTGATGTAGCGGGAGGGTACGAGCAGTACGTC. It codes for CASSDVAGGYEQYV. The rearrangement uses TRBV28 and TRBJ2-7, with 11 bases lining up with TRBD2. This CDR3 has 14 amino acids. Per germline, CDR1 MDHEN and CDR2 SYDVKM. V was clipped by 5 bases and J by 4 bases; unmatched bases: 4.

This rearrangement joins TRBV7-9 to TRBJ1-5; D is unclear. The CDR3 is made up of 12 amino acids. Germline V gives CDR1 SEHNR, CDR2 FQNEAQ (reference sequence). Trimming took 1 base from V and 6 from J, leaving 4 bases between them. The chain's CDR3 is CASSLDGQPQHF. The CDR3 DNA follows: TGTGCCAGCAGCTTAGATGGTCAGCCCCAGCATTTT.

V usage is TRBV28 and J usage is TRBJ2-7; 7 bases align to TRBD2. The CDR3 extends over 14 amino acids. CDR1 and CDR2 from the germline V gene are MDHEN and SYDVKM. V gave up 2 bases and J gave up 5 bases; unmatched junction bases: 6. CDR3 bases: TGTGCCAGCAGTTTACTAGCGGTGCCCCACGAGCAGTACTTC. Its translation is CASSLLAVPHEQYF.

V usage is TRBV19 and J usage is TRBJ1-2, with D tentatively TRBD1 (6 bases). The V end was cut by 6 bases, the J end by 4 bases, with 12 bases between. The CDR3 is 13 amino acids. Germline CDR1 reads LNHDA; CDR2 reads SQIVND (reference sequence). This CDR3 is CASSRDTIYGYTF. The DNA of the CDR3 is TGTGCCAGTAGCCGGGACACAATCTATGGCTACACCTTC.

The chain links TRBV5-6 to TRBJ1-4; no clear D. The V gene's germline CDR1 is SGHDT and CDR2 YYEEEE. The V gene lost 4 bases and the J gene lost 8 bases, with 12 bases spanning the gap. This CDR3 is 13 amino acids long. CDR3 protein: CASSHPTAEKLFF. As DNA, the CDR3 is TGTGCCAGCAGCCACCCTACTGCCGAAAAACTGTTTTTT. Full variable domain (remainder filled in from reference TRBV5-6 and TRBJ1-4): DAGVTQSPTHLIKTRGQQVTLRCSPKSGHDTVSWYQQALGQGPQFIFQYYEEEERQRGNFPDRFSGHQFPNYSSELNVNALLLGDSALYLCASSHPTAEKLFFGSGTQLSVL.

The chain is built from TRBV9 and TRBJ2-3; possible D gene TRBD2, 6 bases. Germline CDR1 SGDLS, CDR2 YYNGEE. V lost 0 bases to trimming and J lost 6 bases, with 11 bases between them. The CDR3 spans 14 residues. The CDR3 region is CASSVGLATDTQYF. In DNA, the CDR3 is TGTGCCAGCAGCGTAGGGCTAGCGACCGATACGCAGTATTTT.

V and J are TRBV7-3 and TRBJ2-2, with 8 nucleotides matching TRBD2. With V trimmed by 7 bases and J by 0 bases, 4 bases remained unmatched. This CDR3 has 15 residues. Germline loops: CDR1 SGHTA, CDR2 FQGTGA. CDR3 residues: CASKAGGTNTGELFF. CDR3 nucleotide sequence: TGTGCCAGCAAGGCGGGGGGCACGAACACCGGGGAGCTGTTTTTT.

The chain links TRBV5-1 to TRBJ2-1; 15 bases line up with TRBD2. The CDR3 sequence is 22 residues long. Germline V gives CDR1 SGHRS, CDR2 YFSETQ. The V segment lost 0 bases and the J segment 0 bases; nucleotides outside the gene matches: 13. The CDR3 sequence: CASSLVNKGLAGGLPSYNEQFF. CDR3 coding DNA: TGCGCCAGCAGCTTGGTGAATAAGGGACTAGCGGGGGGCCTCCCCTCCTACAATGAGCAGTTCTTC.

The chain has TRBV4-3 and TRBJ2-2; D remains unclear. This CDR3 region has 14 residues. Germline assignment: CDR1 LGHNA and CDR2 YSLEER. Between the trimmed V and J ends, which lost 0 bases and 1 base, there was a span of 3 bases. CDR3 DNA: TGCGCCAGCAGCCAAGAATGGAACACCGGGGAGCTGTTTTTT. It encodes CASSQEWNTGELFF.

This rearrangement joins TRBV2 to TRBJ2-3; D gene unclear. The CDR3 is 14 residues long. Germline assignment: CDR1 SNHLY and CDR2 FYNNEI. Trimming left V 6 bases short and J 3 bases short, with 13 bases between. This CDR3 is CASSPELRTDTQYF. The CDR3 DNA reads as TGTGCCAGCAGCCCGGAATTAAGAACAGATACGCAGTATTTT. Supplemented by reference TRBV2 and TRBJ2-3, the full variable domain reads EPEVTQTPSHQVTQMGQEVILRCVPISNHLYFYWYRQILGQKVEFLVSFYNNEISEKSEIFDDQFSVERPDGSNFTLKIRSTKLEDSAMYFCASSPELRTDTQYFGPGTRLTVL.

V is TRBV11-3 and J is TRBJ1-5; D remains ambiguous. The V end was cut by 1 base, the J end by 5 bases, with 12 bases between. Germline CDR1 reads SGHNT; CDR2 reads YENEEA. There are 15 residues in the CDR3. The CDR3, as DNA: TGTGCCAGCAGCTTAGTGGGCTCTGGGGATCAGCCCCAGCATTTT. Protein: CASSLVGSGDQPQHF.

The chain recombines TRBV6-5 with TRBJ2-3; tentative D call: TRBD2 (5 bases). This CDR3 has 15 residues. V lost 2 bases to trimming and J lost 4 bases, with 13 bases between them. Germline V gene data show CDR1 as MNHEY and CDR2 as SVGAGI. CDR3 coding DNA: TGTGCCAGCAGTTACAGCGGCCTGGATGCAGATACGCAGTATTTT. The encoded protein is CASSYSGLDADTQYF.

The chain links TRBV6-6 to TRBJ1-2; possible D gene TRBD1, 5 bases. The V and J ends lost 6 bases and 4 bases respectively, with 12 bases between them. The V gene's germline CDR1 is MNHNY and CDR2 SVGAGI (reference sequence). CDR3 length: 13 residues. The CDR3 region is CASSPRDLYGYTF. The CDR3 DNA reads as TGTGCCAGCAGCCCTCGGGACCTCTATGGCTACACCTTC.

The chain couples TRBV7-9 to TRBJ1-4; weak D call: TRBD1 (5 bases). Germline V gene data show CDR1 as SEHNR and CDR2 as FQNEAQ (reference sequence). CDR3 length: 14 amino acids. The germline V and J ends were trimmed by 7 bases and 5 bases, with 14 bases remaining between them. The CDR3: CASNEGRRNEKLFF. In nucleotides, the CDR3 is TGTGCCAGCAATGAGGGACGGAGGAATGAAAAACTGTTTTTT.

V gene TRBV6-5 combines with J gene TRBJ1-5; D is possibly TRBD1 (6 bases). This CDR3 region has 15 residues. Deletions cut 2 bases from V and 4 bases from J, with 12 bases between. CDR1 and CDR2 (germline): MNHEY, SVGAGI. The CDR3 region has the DNA TGTGCCAGCAGTTACACCGGGACATCGAATCAGCCCCAGCATTTT. It codes for CASSYTGTSNQPQHF.

This rearrangement joins TRBV15 to TRBJ2-3, with D perhaps TRBD2 (6 bases). The CDR3 consists of 12 residues. V lost 0 bases, J lost 11 bases, and 9 bases lay in between. Looked up from germline, CDR1 is LNHNV and CDR2 is YYDKDF (reference sequence). Here the CDR3 DNA reads TGTGCCACCAGCAGAGACCAGGGAGGGCAGTATTTT. The encoded protein is CATSRDQGGQYF.

The V call is TRBV7-8, the J call TRBJ1-2; 7 bases map to TRBD1. Germline trimming cut 1 base from V and 5 bases from J; bases unmatched to any gene: 13. Germline loops: CDR1 SGHVS, CDR2 FQNEAQ. The CDR3 extends over 17 amino acids. DNA for the CDR3: TGTGCCAGCAGCTTAGGGGACAGAAGGCTCGGGGGATATGGCTACACCTTC. Protein sequence: CASSLGDRRLGGYGYTF.

The CDR3 nucleotides read TGTGCCTGGAGTGTATGGCGGACTAGCGGCACAGATACGCAGTATTTT. It encodes CAWSVWRTSGTDTQYF. The chain couples TRBV30 to TRBJ2-3, with TRBD2 matching 9 bases. The junction had 5 bases not matched to a gene; V was cut back by 0 bases and J by 1 base. The CDR3 spans 16 residues. In germline, CDR1 is GTSNPN, CDR2 SVGIG (reference sequence). Variable domain in full (rest from reference TRBV30 and TRBJ2-3): SQTIHQWPATLVQPVGSPLSLECTVEGTSNPNLYWYRQAAGRGLQLLFYSVGIGQISSEVPQNLSASRPQDRQFILSSKKLLLSDSGFYLCAWSVWRTSGTDTQYFGPGTRLTVL.

V usage is TRBV27 and J usage is TRBJ2-6; no definite D call. Germline CDR1 is MNHEY and CDR2 is SMNVEV (reference sequence). This CDR3 has 16 residues. Trimming left V 5 bases short and J 2 bases short, with 13 bases between. This chain's CDR3 is CASSPNNYPGANVLTF. The CDR3 DNA is TGTGCCAGCAGTCCGAATAATTACCCTGGGGCCAACGTCCTGACTTTC.

V and J are TRBV6-5 and TRBJ2-3; possible D gene TRBD2, 6 bases. The CDR3 is 14 amino acids. Deletions cut 7 bases from V and 6 bases from J, with 17 bases between. The germline V gene has CDR1 MNHEY and CDR2 SVGAGI. In DNA form, the CDR3 reads TGTGCCAGCAAACAGGCCGGCGGGGTGGATACGCAGTATTTT. Its translation: CASKQAGGVDTQYF.